Listed below are T cell receptor beta chains from one sample, sequenced in a study of T cell responses to AZD1222 COVID-19 vaccine. Profiling relied on immunoSEQ multiplex PCR, and the TCRdb table lists in-frame clones only, not all of them. The sample has 150,000 to 200,000 clones, 94% seen once; the top ten hold roughly 5.5%. Material: peripheral blood, obtained 28 days after the second AZD1222 dose. Every receptor here comes from an adult who received the AZD1222 COVID-19 vaccine. Each CDR3 is given with its conserved first and last residue. Each record gives: D gene, J gene, clone size, V gene, CDR3 protein, CDR3 DNA. A D gene is named only where the DNA matches it firmly. Clone size is shown for a subset of rows, as once, few, many or a class of expanded clone.

TRBD2 | TRBJ2-3 | - | TRBV4-1 | CASSSSSGGRTDTQYF | TGCGCCAGCAGCAGTTCCTCGGGGGGGAGAACTGATACGCAGTATTTT
- | TRBJ1-2 | - | TRBV5-1 | CASSLDFGNEGYTF | TGCGCCAGCAGCTTGGATTTCGGGAACGAGGGCTACACCTTC
TRBD1 | TRBJ1-3 | - | TRBV28 | CASSLRDRGGNTIYF | TGTGCCAGCAGTCTACGGGACAGAGGAGGAAACACCATATATTTT
- | TRBJ1-5 | - | TRBV9 | CASSVVVGYQPQHF | TGTGCCAGCAGCGTAGTTGTGGGGTATCAGCCCCAGCATTTT
- | TRBJ2-2 | - | TRBV28 | CASSFSSNTGELFF | TGTGCCAGCAGTTTTAGTTCGAACACCGGGGAGCTGTTTTTT
- | TRBJ2-5 | - | TRBV27 | CASSLSSGQAQYF | TGTGCCAGCAGTTTATCATCGGGGCAGGCGCAGTACTTC
- | TRBJ2-1 | - | TRBV18 | CASSLSTVNNEQFF | TGTGCCAGCTCACTATCGACAGTAAACAATGAGCAGTTCTTC
- | TRBJ1-2 | - | TRBV6-2/TRBV6-3 | CASSYNPPWLDADYGYTF | TGTGCCAGCAGTTACAACCCTCCCTGGCTGGACGCGGACTATGGCTACACCTTC
- | TRBJ2-2 | - | TRBV28 | CASSLWSGELFF | TGTGCCAGCAGTTTATGGTCGGGGGAGCTGTTTTTT
- | TRBJ2-1 | - | TRBV18 | CASSLTGTPDRQFF | TGTGCCAGCTCACTCACAGGGACTCCAGACCGCCAGTTCTTC
TRBD2 | TRBJ2-7 | - | TRBV10-1 | CASRTTSLQRDAVYEQYF | TGCGCCAGCAGGACGACTAGTCTCCAGCGGGATGCCGTCTACGAGCAGTACTTC
TRBD2 | TRBJ2-1 | - | TRBV7-3 | CASSPNAPLPSGVRFF | TGTGCCAGCAGCCCTAACGCCCCCCTCCCTAGCGGGGTACGGTTCTTC
- | TRBJ1-1 | - | TRBV13 | CASSLPGRGRNTEAFF | TGTGCCAGCAGCTTACCGGGTCGGGGCAGGAACACTGAAGCTTTCTTT
TRBD2 | TRBJ2-1 | - | TRBV28 | CASSPFFVSGRANEQFF | TGTGCCAGCAGTCCCTTCTTTGTTAGCGGGAGAGCGAATGAGCAGTTCTTC
- | TRBJ1-4 | - | TRBV2 | CASSAGRANEKLFF | TGTGCCAGCAGTGCTGGCAGGGCCAATGAAAAACTGTTTTTT
TRBD2 | TRBJ2-7 | - | TRBV5-5 | CASSRLAGGPYEQYF | TGTGCCAGCAGCCGACTAGCGGGAGGGCCTTACGAGCAGTACTTC
- | TRBJ2-7 | - | TRBV15 | CATSREGVGAYEQYF | TGTGCCACCAGCAGAGAAGGGGTAGGAGCCTACGAGCAGTACTTC
TRBD2 | TRBJ2-7 | - | TRBV29-1 | CSVEAGIEQYF | TGCAGCGTCGAAGCGGGGATCGAGCAGTACTTC
TRBD2 | TRBJ2-2 | - | TRBV9 | CASSSSGSNTGELFF | TGTGCCAGCAGCTCTAGCGGGAGTAACACCGGGGAGCTGTTTTTT
TRBD1 | TRBJ1-1 | - | TRBV9 | CASSVVGTGGAGDTEAFF | TGTGCCAGCAGCGTAGTAGGGACAGGGGGCGCCGGGGACACTGAAGCTTTCTTT
TRBD1 | TRBJ1-6 | - | TRBV4-1 | CASSYGTGGSNSPLHF | TGCGCCAGCAGCTACGGGACAGGGGGATCTAATTCACCCCTCCACTTT
- | TRBJ2-4 | - | TRBV5-6 | CASSLELNSRGGKNIQYF | TGTGCCAGCAGCTTGGAGTTGAACTCCAGGGGCGGCAAAAACATTCAGTACTTC
TRBD1 | TRBJ1-5 | - | TRBV30 | CAWSPGQGAIQPQHF | TGTGCCTGGAGTCCGGGACAGGGGGCGATTCAGCCCCAGCATTTT
TRBD1 | TRBJ1-1 | once | TRBV6-2/TRBV6-3 | CASSYGTGWDTEAFF | TGTGCCAGCAGTTACGGGACAGGGTGGGACACTGAAGCTTTCTTT
- | TRBJ2-2 | - | TRBV5-5 | CASSFGGGATGELFF | TGTGCCAGCAGCTTTGGAGGGGGCGCGACCGGGGAGCTGTTTTTT
TRBD2 | TRBJ2-5 | - | TRBV27 | CASSPQGTSGRNFGETQYF | TGTGCCAGCAGTCCCCAGGGGACTAGCGGGAGAAACTTCGGGGAGACCCAGTACTTC
- | TRBJ2-1 | - | TRBV18 | CASSLRDPFSYNEQFF | TGTGCCAGCTCGCTTAGGGACCCATTTTCCTACAATGAGCAGTTCTTC
TRBD2 | TRBJ2-7 | - | TRBV19 | CASSMTSSRYEQYF | TGTGCCAGTAGTATGACTAGCAGTAGGTACGAGCAGTACTTC
TRBD1 | TRBJ1-4 | - | TRBV5-1 | CASSPVAEQGPYNEKLFF | TGCGCCAGCAGCCCGGTAGCTGAACAGGGGCCCTATAATGAAAAACTGTTTTTT
TRBD1 | TRBJ1-2 | - | TRBV6-6 | CASSQGGAGYGYTF | TGTGCCAGCAGTCAGGGGGGGGCAGGTTATGGCTACACCTTC
TRBD2 | TRBJ2-7 | - | TRBV9 | CASSAGLAEIYEQYF | TGTGCCAGCAGTGCGGGACTAGCGGAAATTTACGAGCAGTACTTC
TRBD1 | TRBJ2-7 | - | TRBV29-1 | CSVQNPGQGYEQYF | TGCAGCGTTCAAAATCCGGGACAGGGCTACGAGCAGTACTTC
- | TRBJ2-7 | - | TRBV30 | CAWSQQYYEQYF | TGTGCCTGGAGTCAACAGTACTACGAGCAGTACTTC
- | TRBJ2-1 | - | TRBV5-5 | CASSDRPLAYNEQFF | TGTGCCAGCAGCGACCGACCGCTGGCCTACAATGAGCAGTTCTTC
TRBD1 | TRBJ2-7 | - | TRBV7-6 | CASSFGTGYEQYF | TGTGCCAGCAGCTTTGGGACAGGTTACGAGCAGTACTTC
- | TRBJ1-1 | - | TRBV12-5 | CASGLGHKNTEAFF | TGTGCTAGTGGTTTGGGACATAAAAACACTGAAGCTTTCTTT
- | TRBJ2-3 | - | TRBV30 | CAWSAPSRGSTVDTQYF | TGTGCCTGGAGTGCCCCTTCGAGGGGTTCCACAGTAGATACGCAGTATTTT
- | TRBJ2-5 | - | TRBV24-1 | CATSGWDQETQYF | TGTGCCACCAGTGGCTGGGACCAAGAGACCCAGTACTTC
- | TRBJ2-5 | - | TRBV28 | CASRTGLKETQYF | TGTGCCAGCAGGACAGGACTAAAAGAGACCCAGTACTTC
TRBD2 | TRBJ2-1 | - | TRBV5-5 | CASSAGLVNEQFF | TGTGCCAGCAGCGCGGGACTAGTCAATGAGCAGTTCTTC
TRBD1 | TRBJ1-5 | - | TRBV30 | CAWSVQNRGLGPQHF | TGTGCCTGGAGTGTACAAAACAGGGGCCTTGGTCCCCAGCATTTT
TRBD2 | TRBJ2-7 | - | TRBV30 | CAWRTSGIYEQYF | TGTGCCTGGAGGACTAGCGGGATATATGAGCAGTACTTC